Below, 6 T cell receptor beta chains from the same sample are listed, as sequenced in a study of Ad26.COV2.S vaccination and SARS-CoV-2 variants. Data came from immunoSEQ multiplex PCR; TCRdb stores just in-frame clones and leaves some out. Here the sample spans about 350,000 clones, just over 90% being singletons. Sequenced material: peripheral blood, taken after recovery from COVID-19. Source of these receptors: a human donor who had recovered from COVID-19.

CDR3 sequence (DNA): TGCGCCAGCAGCCTGAGCGGGGGGGATGGCTACACCTTC. Translation gives CASSLSGGDGYTF. This chain links TRBV4-1 with TRBJ1-2; tentative D call: TRBD1 (5 bases). Germline CDR1 is MGHRA and CDR2 is YSYEKL. Trimming removed 4 bases at V and 6 bases at J, with 12 bases between. This CDR3 contains 13 residues.

The chain uses TRBV6-5 and TRBJ2-2; D is ambiguous. Trimming shortened V by 8 bases and J by 0 bases, and 13 bases separated the two germline ends. The germline V gene has CDR1 MNHEY and CDR2 SVGAGI. The CDR3 is made up of 15 amino acids. CDR3 in amino acids: CASRHPVANTGELFF. The CDR3 region has the DNA TGTGCCAGCCGTCACCCAGTCGCGAACACCGGGGAGCTGTTTTTT.

The chain employs TRBV23-1 and TRBJ1-5; D uncertain. TRBV23-1 is treated as an ORF (open reading frame) with a function not yet certain. Trimming stripped 2 bases from V and 10 bases from J, with 12 bases between. The length of the CDR3 is 13 residues. The CDR3 protein is CASSQTEVHPQHF. CDR3 nucleotide sequence: TGCGCCAGCAGTCAAACTGAGGTTCATCCCCAGCATTTT.

The chain joins TRBV5-1 to TRBJ1-1; tentative D call: TRBD1 (6 bases). The germline gives CDR1 SGHRS, CDR2 YFSETQ. The V end was cut by 2 bases, the J end by 6 bases, with 20 bases between. The CDR3 loop spans 16 amino acids. The chain's CDR3 is CASSFLTQGRLAEAFF. The CDR3 nucleotides are TGCGCCAGCAGCTTCCTAACCCAGGGGCGCTTAGCTGAAGCTTTCTTT.

The chain recombines TRBV10-2 with TRBJ1-1, with 8 bases matching TRBD1. The CDR3 totals 14 residues. The trim removed 7 bases at V and 1 base at J, leaving 5 bases unmatched. Germline CDR1 reads WSHSY; CDR2 reads SAAADI. CDR3 DNA: TGCGCCAGCACCCGGGGACAGGCGAACACTGAAGCTTTCTTT. Protein product: CASTRGQANTEAFF.

The chain is built from TRBV15 and TRBJ1-2; D gene uncertain. The CDR3 runs 12 residues. The V gene lost 8 bases and the J gene lost 1 base, with 8 bases spanning the gap. The germline V gene has CDR1 LNHNV and CDR2 YYDKDF (reference sequence). CDR3 region: CATWENNYGYTF. In nucleotides, the CDR3 is TGTGCCACCTGGGAGAATAACTATGGCTACACCTTC.